This T cell receptor beta chain was recovered during a study of T cell responses to AZD1222 COVID-19 vaccine. The study, taken as a whole, reports: Reports say nearly half of spike-specific TCRs go after unmutated variant regions.

CDR1 and CDR2 from the germline V gene are MDHEN and SYDVKM. This CDR3 region has 11 residues. Trimming pared 7 bases from V and 6 bases from J, leaving 10 bases between. TCRdb keeps only in-frame clones here, not all; method: immunoSEQ multiplex PCR. The sample lists some 92,000 clones; approximately 89% were seen once. Points on this clone: Its matching antigen is unknown.

The sequence derives from an adult in good health. This sequence joins TRBV28 and TRBJ2-7; unclear D gene. Sequences were derived from peripheral blood, sampled on day 0 of MenACWY control vaccination. The CDR3 region is CASTALTEQYF. The DNA of the CDR3 is TGTGCCAGCACTGCTCTTACCGAGCAGTACTTC.